The 8 T cell receptor beta chains reported below all come from one sample, sequenced in a study of blood T cell repertoires in COVID-19. The repertoire was sequenced with immunoSEQ multiplex PCR; TCRdb's copy has only in-frame clones and lacks some. The table shows some 350,000 clones, with 85% to 90% occurring only once. The sequenced material came from PBMCs or T cells enriched from blood (not recorded which). These receptors all stem from a man between 18 and 29 years old who had recovered from COVID-19.

In its sample, this clone was seen once. V usage is TRBV5-1 and J usage is TRBJ2-3; weak D call: TRBD1 (5 bases). Between the trimmed V and J ends, which lost 0 bases and 7 bases, there was a span of 18 bases. This CDR3 is built from 16 residues. Looked up from germline, CDR1 is SGHRS and CDR2 is YFSETQ. The CDR3 DNA is TGCGCCAGCAGCTTGGCCCCTACCCTCGACAGTAATACGCAGTATTTT. It specifies CASSLAPTLDSNTQYF.

This rearrangement joins TRBV12-5 to TRBJ1-5, with TRBD1 as a possible D gene (5 bases). Germline V gives CDR1 LGHNT, CDR2 FRNRAP. V lost 1 base and J 2 bases, leaving 15 bases between the germline ends. The CDR3 is 17 residues long. The CDR3 loop is CASGLGGREEGNQPQHF. In DNA, the CDR3 is TGTGCTAGTGGTTTGGGGGGACGGGAGGAAGGCAATCAGCCCCAGCATTTT.

This clone has a single count. This rearrangement joins TRBV4-1 to TRBJ1-2, with D uncertain. Germline-derived CDR1 and CDR2 are MGHRA and YSYEKL. The CDR3 has 14 residues. The ends were cut back, 4 bases at V and 4 bases at J, with 13 bases in the middle. The CDR3 sequence: CASSLSVGPYGYTF. The DNA of the CDR3 is TGCGCCAGCAGCCTGTCCGTGGGCCCCTATGGCTACACCTTC.

The chain combines TRBV19 with TRBJ2-7; maybe TRBD1 (6 bases). V was clipped by 1 base and J by 5 bases, with 9 bases between them. Germline V CDR1 and CDR2: LNHDA, SQIVND (reference sequence). The CDR3 consists of 13 residues. CDR3 amino acids: CASSIGYRDEQYF. Written as DNA, the CDR3 is TGTGCCAGTAGTATAGGCTACAGGGACGAGCAGTACTTC.

The CDR3: CASSEGVGHRVQETQYF. The CDR3 nucleotides read TGTGCCAGCAGTGAAGGGGTGGGACACCGAGTCCAAGAGACCCAGTACTTC. The rearrangement joins TRBV25-1 to TRBJ2-5; the D gene is possibly TRBD1 (6 bases). The V end was cut by 2 bases, the J end by 1 base, with 17 bases between. Germline V gene data show CDR1 as MGHDK and CDR2 as SYGVNS. The CDR3 is made up of 17 amino acids.

This chain uses TRBV20-1 with TRBJ2-5; D ambiguous. The CDR3 has 11 amino acids. V was shortened by 3 bases and J by 4 bases, with 6 bases between the two germline ends. In germline, CDR1 is DFQATT, CDR2 SNEGSKA (reference sequence). The CDR3 sequence is CSASPTETQYF. CDR3 in DNA: TGCAGTGCTAGCCCTACAGAGACCCAGTACTTC.

The rearrangement uses TRBV6-5 and TRBJ2-4; 9 bases line up with TRBD2. Per germline, CDR1 MNHEY and CDR2 SVGAGI. This CDR3 has 15 amino acids. With 6 bases clipped from V and 4 bases from J, the junction kept 7 bases outside the gene matches. The CDR3 region is CASSLAGEGKNIQYF. CDR3 sequence (DNA): TGTGCCAGCAGCTTAGCGGGAGAAGGAAAAAACATTCAGTACTTC.

The V call is TRBV24-1, the J call TRBJ2-7; maybe TRBD1 (6 bases). Trimming left V 3 bases short and J 8 bases short, with 13 bases between. The length of the CDR3 is 13 residues. The V gene's germline CDR1 is KGHDR and CDR2 SFDVKD. CDR3 coding DNA: TGTGCCACCAGTGATGGGGGCCCTACGAAGCAGTACTTC. This encodes CATSDGGPTKQYF.